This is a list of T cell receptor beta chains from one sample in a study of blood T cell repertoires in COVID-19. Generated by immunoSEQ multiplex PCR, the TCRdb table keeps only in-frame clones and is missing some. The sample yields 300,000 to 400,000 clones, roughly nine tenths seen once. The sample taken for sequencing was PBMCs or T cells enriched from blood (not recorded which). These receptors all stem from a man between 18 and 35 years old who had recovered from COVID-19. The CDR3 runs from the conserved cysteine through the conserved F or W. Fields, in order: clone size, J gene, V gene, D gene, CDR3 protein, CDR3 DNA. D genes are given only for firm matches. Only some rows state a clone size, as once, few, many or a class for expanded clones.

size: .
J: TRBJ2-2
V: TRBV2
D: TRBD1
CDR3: CASRQDRGNTGELFF
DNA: TGTGCCAGCAGGCAGGACAGGGGGAACACCGGGGAGCTGTTTTTT

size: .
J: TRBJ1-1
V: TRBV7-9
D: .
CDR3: CASSPSTGRTEAFF
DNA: TGTGCCAGCAGCCCATCGACAGGTAGGACTGAAGCTTTCTTT

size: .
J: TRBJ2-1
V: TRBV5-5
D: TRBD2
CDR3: CASSSTSAYNEQFF
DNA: TGTGCCAGCAGCTCGACTAGCGCTTACAATGAGCAGTTCTTC

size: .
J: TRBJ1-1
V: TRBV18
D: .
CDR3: CASSRGGVNTEAFF
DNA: TGTGCCAGCTCCCGGGGCGGGGTGAACACTGAAGCTTTCTTT

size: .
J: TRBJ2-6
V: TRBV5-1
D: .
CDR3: CASSLDISGANVLTF
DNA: TGCGCCAGCAGCTTGGACATTTCCGGGGCCAACGTCCTGACTTTC

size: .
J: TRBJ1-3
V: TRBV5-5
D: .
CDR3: CASSSMAGNTIYF
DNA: TGTGCCAGCAGCTCGATGGCCGGAAACACCATATATTTT

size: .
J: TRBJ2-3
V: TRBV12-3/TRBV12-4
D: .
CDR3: CASSPRLDTQYF
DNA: TGTGCCAGCAGTCCCAGACTAGATACGCAGTATTTT

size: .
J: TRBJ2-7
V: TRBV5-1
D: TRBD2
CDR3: CASSLSGRLAGDLSYEQYF
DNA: TGCGCCAGCAGCTTGTCTGGGAGACTAGCGGGGGACCTCTCCTACGAGCAGTACTTC

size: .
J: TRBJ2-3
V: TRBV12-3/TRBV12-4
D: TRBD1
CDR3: CASNQGAGTQYF
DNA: TGTGCCAGCAACCAGGGGGCGGGGACGCAGTATTTT

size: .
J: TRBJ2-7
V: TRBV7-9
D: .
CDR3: CASSGGGPYEQYF
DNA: TGTGCCAGCAGCGGGGGGGGCCCCTACGAGCAGTACTTC

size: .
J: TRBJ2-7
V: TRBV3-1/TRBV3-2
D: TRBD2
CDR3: CASSQVRTSGGSHEQYF
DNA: TGTGCCAGCAGCCAAGTCCGGACTAGCGGGGGGTCCCACGAGCAGTACTTC

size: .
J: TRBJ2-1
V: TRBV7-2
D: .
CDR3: CASSLEDYQSSYNEQFF
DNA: TGTGCCAGCAGCTTAGAGGACTATCAGAGCTCCTACAATGAGCAGTTCTTC

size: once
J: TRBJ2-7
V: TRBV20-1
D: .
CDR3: CSASRVSDEQYF
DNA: TGCAGTGCTAGTCGAGTTAGCGACGAGCAGTACTTC

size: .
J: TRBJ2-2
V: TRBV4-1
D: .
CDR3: CASSQDLRRGLTGAGELFF
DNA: TGCGCCAGCAGCCAAGATCTTAGGAGGGGGCTGACGGGCGCCGGGGAGCTGTTTTTT

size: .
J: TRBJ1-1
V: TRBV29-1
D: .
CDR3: CSVEDPIGNTEAFF
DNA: TGCAGCGTTGAAGATCCTATCGGGAACACTGAAGCTTTCTTT

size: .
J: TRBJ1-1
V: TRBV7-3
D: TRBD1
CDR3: CASSLDRGTTEAFF
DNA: TGTGCCAGCAGCCTTGACAGGGGGACCACTGAAGCTTTCTTT

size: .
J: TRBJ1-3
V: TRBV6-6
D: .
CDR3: CATSIIGGGTSYTIYF
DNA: TGTGCCACCTCTATTATCGGAGGAGGGACTTCATACACCATATATTTT

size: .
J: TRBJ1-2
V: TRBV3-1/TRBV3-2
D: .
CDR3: CASSPKWGGRGYTF
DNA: TGTGCCAGCAGCCCAAAGTGGGGGGGGCGAGGCTACACCTTC

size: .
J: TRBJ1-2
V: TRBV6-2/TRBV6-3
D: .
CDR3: CASIPPGRSYGYTF
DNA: TGTGCCAGCATCCCTCCCGGCCGGAGCTATGGCTACACCTTC

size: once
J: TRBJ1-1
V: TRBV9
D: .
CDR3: CASSPSLRVAGTEAFF
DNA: TGTGCCAGCAGCCCCTCACTGCGGGTTGCGGGCACTGAAGCTTTCTTT

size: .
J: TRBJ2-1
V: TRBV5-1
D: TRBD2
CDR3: CASSPRGLAGGWSSYNEQFF
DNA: TGCGCCAGCAGCCCACGGGGACTAGCGGGAGGGTGGAGCTCCTACAATGAGCAGTTCTTC

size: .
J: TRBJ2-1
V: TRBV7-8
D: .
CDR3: CASGSRASGGFYNEQFF
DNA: TGTGCCAGCGGCTCTCGTGCTTCGGGGGGCTTCTACAATGAGCAGTTCTTC

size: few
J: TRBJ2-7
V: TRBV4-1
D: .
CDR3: CASSQQGTGVYEQYF
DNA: TGCGCCAGCAGCCAACAGGGCACCGGAGTCTACGAGCAGTACTTC

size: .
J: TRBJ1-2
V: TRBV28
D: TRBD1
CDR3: CASSPLGQGGYGYTF
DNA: TGTGCCAGCAGTCCCCTCGGACAGGGGGGCTATGGCTACACCTTC

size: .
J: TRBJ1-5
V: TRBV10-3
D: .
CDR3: CAISELPSDGGNQPQHF
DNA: TGTGCCATCAGTGAGCTCCCCTCAGATGGGGGGAATCAGCCCCAGCATTTT

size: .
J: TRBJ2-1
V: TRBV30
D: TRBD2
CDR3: CAWSVLAGAAYNEQFF
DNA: TGTGCCTGGAGTGTACTGGCGGGAGCCGCCTACAATGAGCAGTTCTTC

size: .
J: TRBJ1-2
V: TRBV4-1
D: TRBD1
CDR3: CASSQGTGGGYTF
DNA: TGCGCCAGCAGCCAAGGGACAGGGGGTGGCTACACCTTC

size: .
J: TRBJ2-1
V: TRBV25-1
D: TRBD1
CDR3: CASQEQGIGEQFF
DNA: TGTGCCAGCCAAGAACAGGGGATAGGTGAGCAGTTCTTC

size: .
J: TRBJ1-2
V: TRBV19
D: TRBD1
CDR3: CASTRQGQNGYTF
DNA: TGTGCCAGTACCAGACAGGGGCAAAATGGCTACACCTTC

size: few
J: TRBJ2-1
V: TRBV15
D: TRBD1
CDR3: CATGGRGRMNEQFF
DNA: TGTGCCACCGGGGGCAGGGGGCGTATGAATGAGCAGTTCTTC

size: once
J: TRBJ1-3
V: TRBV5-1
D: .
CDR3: CASSNGGSGSGNTIYF
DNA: TGCGCCAGCAGTAATGGGGGGTCTGGCTCTGGAAACACCATATATTTT

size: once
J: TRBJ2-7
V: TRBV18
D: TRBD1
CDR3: CASSPGQGIGEQYF
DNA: TGTGCCAGCTCACCGGGACAGGGAATTGGCGAGCAGTACTTC

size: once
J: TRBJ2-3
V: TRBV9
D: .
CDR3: CASSVGTVSTDTQYF
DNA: TGTGCCAGCAGCGTAGGTACGGTTAGCACAGATACGCAGTATTTT

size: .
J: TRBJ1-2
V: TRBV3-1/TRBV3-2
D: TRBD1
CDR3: CASSQDAGGGYTF
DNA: TGTGCCAGCAGCCAAGATGCAGGGGGTGGCTACACCTTC

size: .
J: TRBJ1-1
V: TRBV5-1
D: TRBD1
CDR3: CASFDRGRGYAFF
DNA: TGCGCCAGCTTTGACAGGGGGCGAGGGTACGCTTTCTTT

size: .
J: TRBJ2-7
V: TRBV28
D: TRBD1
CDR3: CASTTGGYEQYF
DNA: TGTGCCAGTACCACAGGGGGTTACGAGCAGTACTTC

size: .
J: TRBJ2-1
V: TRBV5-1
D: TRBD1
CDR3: CASSLVGYGTGGNEQFF
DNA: TGCGCCAGCAGCTTGGTTGGTTACGGGACAGGGGGTAATGAGCAGTTCTTC

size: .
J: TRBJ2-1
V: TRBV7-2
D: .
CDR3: CASSLGTRLGEQFF
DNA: TGTGCCAGCAGCTTAGGAACGCGTCTCGGTGAGCAGTTCTTC

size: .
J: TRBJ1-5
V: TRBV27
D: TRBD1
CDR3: CASRTGDQPQHF
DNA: TGTGCCAGCCGAACAGGGGACCAGCCCCAGCATTTT

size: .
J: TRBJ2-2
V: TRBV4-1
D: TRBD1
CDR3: CASSLRDRVVGELFF
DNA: TGCGCCAGCAGCCTCCGGGACAGGGTGGTCGGGGAGCTGTTTTTT

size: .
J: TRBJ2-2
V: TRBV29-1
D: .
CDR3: CSVEAANTGELFF
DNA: TGCAGCGTTGAGGCGGCGAACACCGGGGAGCTGTTTTTT

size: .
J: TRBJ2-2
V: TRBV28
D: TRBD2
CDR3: CASSTSESGRPRWRTGELFF
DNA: TGTGCCAGCAGTACCTCCGAAAGCGGGAGGCCCCGGTGGAGGACCGGGGAGCTGTTTTTT

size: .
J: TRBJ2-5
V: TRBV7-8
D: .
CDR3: CASRHGLQETQYF
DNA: TGTGCCAGCAGGCACGGACTGCAAGAGACCCAGTACTTC

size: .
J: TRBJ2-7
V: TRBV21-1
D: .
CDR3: CAGLIRQGETYEQYF
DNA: TGTGCCGGACTAATCAGACAGGGGGAGACCTACGAGCAGTACTTC